This T cell receptor (beta chain) emerged from a study of early T cells in non-severe SARS-CoV-2 infection. The overall study: Sequenced bulk RNA came from whole blood that was unsorted, and chains were unpaired.

The study, taken as a whole, reports: VDJdb-based annotation leaned toward anti-spike CD8 responses and missed private and CD4 specificities.

Unique molecular identifier tags were affixed to discrete cDNA molecules. TCRdb redid the calling of the 5' RACE reads with MiXCR, one entry per CDR3 protein. This sample has 110,000 or so distinct CDR3 sequences, with over 10% found just once. The sample holds a few counts of this clonotype. Its antigen is still unknown. The sequenced sample was whole blood. The origin of this receptor is an adult who was a healthcare worker with PCR-confirmed SARS-CoV-2 infection or an uninfected control (not recorded which).

In nucleotides, the CDR3 is TGTGCCTGGAGTGGCGGGGAGACCCAGTACTTC. This gives the protein CAWSGGETQYF. The chain has TRBV30 and TRBJ2-5; TRBD2 might be the D (5 bases). CDR3 length equals 11 residues. The V end lost 1 base, the J end lost 5 bases, and 5 bases lay between the germline ends. The germline gives CDR1 GTSNPN, CDR2 SVGIG (reference sequence).